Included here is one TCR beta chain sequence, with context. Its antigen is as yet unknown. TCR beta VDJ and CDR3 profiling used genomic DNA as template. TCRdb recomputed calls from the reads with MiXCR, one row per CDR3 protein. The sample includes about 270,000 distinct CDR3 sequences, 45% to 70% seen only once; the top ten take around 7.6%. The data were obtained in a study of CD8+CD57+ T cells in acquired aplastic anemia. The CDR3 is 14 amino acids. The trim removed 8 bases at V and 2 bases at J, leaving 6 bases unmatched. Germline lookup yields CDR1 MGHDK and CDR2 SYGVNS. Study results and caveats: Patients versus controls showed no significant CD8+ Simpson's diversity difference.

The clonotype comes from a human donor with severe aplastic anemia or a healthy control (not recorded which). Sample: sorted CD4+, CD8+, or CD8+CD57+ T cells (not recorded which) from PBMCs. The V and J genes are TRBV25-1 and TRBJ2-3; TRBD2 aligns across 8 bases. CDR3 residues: CASGLAGHTDTQYF. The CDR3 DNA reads TGTGCCAGCGGGCTAGCGGGTCACACAGATACGCAGTATTTT.